This record covers a single T cell receptor beta chain. One to two pinch biopsies were taken from the rectum during colonoscopy. This entry comes from a study of pediatric ulcerative colitis. Study context: Disease was pancolitis in several and left-sided in two, histology-confirmed.

Trimming shortened V by 6 bases and J by 0 bases, and 16 bases separated the two germline ends. This CDR3 comprises 16 residues. Per germline, CDR1 ENHRY and CDR2 SYGVKD. Sequencing was performed with immunoSEQ multiplex PCR; in TCRdb, only in-frame clones are kept and a portion is missing. The sample has 20,000 to 25,000 clones, 71% seen once. This receptor was obtained from a boy aged 10-17 years with severe ulcerative colitis. This chain joins TRBV10-3 and TRBJ2-3, with TRBD2 as a possible D gene (7 bases). Sequenced: gut tissue. The CDR3 sequence is CAISQRGGTSTDTQYF. The CDR3 DNA reads as TGTGCCATCAGCCAGAGGGGGGGCACTAGCACAGATACGCAGTATTTT.